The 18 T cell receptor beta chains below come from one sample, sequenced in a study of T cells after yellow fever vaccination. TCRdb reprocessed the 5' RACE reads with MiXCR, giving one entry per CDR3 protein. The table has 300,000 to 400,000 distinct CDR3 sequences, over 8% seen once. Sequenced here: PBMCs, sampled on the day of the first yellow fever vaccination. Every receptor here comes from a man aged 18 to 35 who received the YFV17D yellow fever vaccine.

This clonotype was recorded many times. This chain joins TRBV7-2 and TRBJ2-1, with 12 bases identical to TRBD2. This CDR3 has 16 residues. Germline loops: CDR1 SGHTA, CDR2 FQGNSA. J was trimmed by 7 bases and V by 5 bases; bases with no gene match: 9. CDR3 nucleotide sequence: TGTGCCAGCAGCGATTTACTAGCGGGGGGTTGGAATGAGCAGTTCTTC. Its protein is CASSDLLAGGWNEQFF. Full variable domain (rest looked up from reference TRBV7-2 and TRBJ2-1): GAGVSQSPSNKVTEKGKDVELRCDPISGHTALYWYRQSLGQGLEFLIYFQGNSAPDKSGLPSDRFSAERTGGSVSTLTIQRTQQEDSAVYLCASSDLLAGGWNEQFFGPGTRLTVL.

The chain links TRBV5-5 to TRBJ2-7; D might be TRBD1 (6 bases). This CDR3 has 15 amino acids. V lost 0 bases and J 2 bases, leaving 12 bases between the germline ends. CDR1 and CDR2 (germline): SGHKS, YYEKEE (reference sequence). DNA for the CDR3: TGTGCCAGCAGCTTGGTAGGTAGGACAGCCTACGAGCAGTACGTC. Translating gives CASSLVGRTAYEQYV.

The CDR3 DNA follows: TGTGCCAGCTCACCTGAGGGTGGCGAGCAGTACGTC. Translated: CASSPEGGEQYV. The chain links TRBV18 to TRBJ2-7; D is possibly TRBD2 (5 bases). The CDR3 has 12 residues. Germline V gene lookup returns CDR1 KGHSH and CDR2 LQKENI. V dropped 3 bases and J dropped 6 bases, with 9 bases sitting between them.

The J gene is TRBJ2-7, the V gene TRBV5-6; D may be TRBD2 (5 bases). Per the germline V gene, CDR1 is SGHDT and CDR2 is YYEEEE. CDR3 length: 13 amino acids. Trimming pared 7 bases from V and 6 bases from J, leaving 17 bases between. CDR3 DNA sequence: TGTGCCAGCGGCCCCGGGGAGACCTGCGAGCAGTACTTC. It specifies CASGPGETCEQYF.

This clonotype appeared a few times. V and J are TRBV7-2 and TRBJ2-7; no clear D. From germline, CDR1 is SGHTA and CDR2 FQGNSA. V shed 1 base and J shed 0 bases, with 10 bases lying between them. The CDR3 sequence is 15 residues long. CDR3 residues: CASSLGGGISYEQYV. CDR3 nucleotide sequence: TGTGCCAGCAGCTTAGGTGGTGGGATCTCCTACGAGCAGTACGTC.

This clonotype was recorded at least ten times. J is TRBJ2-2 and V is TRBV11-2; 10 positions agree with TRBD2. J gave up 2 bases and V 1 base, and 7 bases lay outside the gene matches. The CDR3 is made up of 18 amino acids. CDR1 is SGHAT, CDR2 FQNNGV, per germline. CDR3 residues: CASSLGSLAGANTGELFF. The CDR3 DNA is TGTGCCAGCAGCTTAGGTTCCCTAGCGGGGGCCAACACCGGGGAGCTGTTTTTT.

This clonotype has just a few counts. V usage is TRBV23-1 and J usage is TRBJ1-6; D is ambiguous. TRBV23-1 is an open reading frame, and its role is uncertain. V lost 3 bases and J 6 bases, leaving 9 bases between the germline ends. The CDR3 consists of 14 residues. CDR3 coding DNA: TGCGCCAGCAGTCAGGGCACAGCTAATTCACCCCTCCACTTT. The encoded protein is CASSQGTANSPLHF.

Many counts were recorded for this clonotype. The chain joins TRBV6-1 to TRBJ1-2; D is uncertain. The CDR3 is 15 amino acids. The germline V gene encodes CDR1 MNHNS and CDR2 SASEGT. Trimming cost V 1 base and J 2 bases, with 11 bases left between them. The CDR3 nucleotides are TGTGCCAGCAGTGAAGAAGCAGGTTTAAACTATGGCTACACCTTC. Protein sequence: CASSEEAGLNYGYTF.

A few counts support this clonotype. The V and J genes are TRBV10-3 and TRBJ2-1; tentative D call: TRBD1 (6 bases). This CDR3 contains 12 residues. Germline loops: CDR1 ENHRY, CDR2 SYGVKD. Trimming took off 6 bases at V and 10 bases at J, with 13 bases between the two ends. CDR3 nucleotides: TGTGCCATCAGGGAGCAAACAGGGGAGCAGTTCTTC. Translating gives CAIREQTGEQFF.

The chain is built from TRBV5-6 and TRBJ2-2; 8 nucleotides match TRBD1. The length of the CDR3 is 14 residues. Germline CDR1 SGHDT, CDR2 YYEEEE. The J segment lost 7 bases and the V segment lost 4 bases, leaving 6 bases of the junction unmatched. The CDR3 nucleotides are TGTGCCAGCAGCCAGGGACAGGTCCTCGGGGAGCTGTTTTTT. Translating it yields CASSQGQVLGELFF.

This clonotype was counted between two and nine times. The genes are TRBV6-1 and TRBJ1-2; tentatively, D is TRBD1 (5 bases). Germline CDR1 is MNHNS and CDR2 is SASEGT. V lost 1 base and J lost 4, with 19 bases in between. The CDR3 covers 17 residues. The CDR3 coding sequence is TGTGCCAGCAGTGAAGGGGTGGGGGACGTAGGAATCTATGGCTACACCTTC. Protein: CASSEGVGDVGIYGYTF.

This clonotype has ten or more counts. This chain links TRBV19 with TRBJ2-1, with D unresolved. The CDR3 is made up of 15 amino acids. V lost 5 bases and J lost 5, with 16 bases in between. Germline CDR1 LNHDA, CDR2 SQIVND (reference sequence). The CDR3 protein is CASSWRLGRNNEQFF. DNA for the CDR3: TGTGCCAGTAGTTGGCGGTTAGGGCGCAACAATGAGCAGTTCTTC.

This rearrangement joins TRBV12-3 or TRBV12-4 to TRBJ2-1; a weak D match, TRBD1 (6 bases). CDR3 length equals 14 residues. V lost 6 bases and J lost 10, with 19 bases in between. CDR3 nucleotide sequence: TGTGCCAGCAGCCCTACGAGCAGGGGCTGGGAGCAGTTCTTC. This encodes CASSPTSRGWEQFF.

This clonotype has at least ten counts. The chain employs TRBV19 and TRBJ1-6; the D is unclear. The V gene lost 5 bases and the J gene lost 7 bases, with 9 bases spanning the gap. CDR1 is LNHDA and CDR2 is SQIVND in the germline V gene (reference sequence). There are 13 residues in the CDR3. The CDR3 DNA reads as TGTGCCAGTAGTCTCACGGAGAATTCACCCCTCCACTTT. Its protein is CASSLTENSPLHF.

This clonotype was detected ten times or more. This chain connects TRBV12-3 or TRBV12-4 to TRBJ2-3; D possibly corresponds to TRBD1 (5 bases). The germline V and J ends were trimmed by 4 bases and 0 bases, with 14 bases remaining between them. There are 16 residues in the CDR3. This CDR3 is CASSYARQSSTDTQYF. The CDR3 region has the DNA TGTGCCAGCAGTTACGCCCGACAGTCTAGCACAGATACGCAGTATTTT.

CDR3 residues: CASSRNRDRTTEAFF. The DNA for the CDR3 is TGTGCCAGCAGTCGGAACCGGGACAGAACTACTGAAGCTTTCTTT. The V gene is TRBV6-1, the J gene TRBJ1-1; the match to TRBD1 covers 7 bases. This CDR3 spans 15 amino acids. Trimming took 5 bases from V and 5 from J; bases not matched to a gene: 11. The V gene's germline CDR1 is MNHNS and CDR2 SASEGT.

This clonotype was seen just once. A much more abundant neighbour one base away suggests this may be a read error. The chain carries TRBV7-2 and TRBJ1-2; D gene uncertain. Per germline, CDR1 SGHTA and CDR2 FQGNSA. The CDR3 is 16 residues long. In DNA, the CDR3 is TGTTCCAGCAGCCAAAGGGTTCCCCTTAGGGACTATGGCTACACCTTC. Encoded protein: CSSSQRVPLRDYGYTF.

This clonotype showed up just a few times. The CDR3 sequence: CASSQGQKNEKLFF. Here the CDR3 DNA reads TGCGCCAGCAGCCAGGGACAGAAGAATGAAAAACTGTTTTTT. The chain joins TRBV4-3 to TRBJ1-4; TRBD1 aligns across 7 bases. The CDR3 consists of 14 residues. Germline-derived CDR1 and CDR2 are LGHNA and YSLEER. J was trimmed by 5 bases and V by 3 bases; bases with no gene match: 3.